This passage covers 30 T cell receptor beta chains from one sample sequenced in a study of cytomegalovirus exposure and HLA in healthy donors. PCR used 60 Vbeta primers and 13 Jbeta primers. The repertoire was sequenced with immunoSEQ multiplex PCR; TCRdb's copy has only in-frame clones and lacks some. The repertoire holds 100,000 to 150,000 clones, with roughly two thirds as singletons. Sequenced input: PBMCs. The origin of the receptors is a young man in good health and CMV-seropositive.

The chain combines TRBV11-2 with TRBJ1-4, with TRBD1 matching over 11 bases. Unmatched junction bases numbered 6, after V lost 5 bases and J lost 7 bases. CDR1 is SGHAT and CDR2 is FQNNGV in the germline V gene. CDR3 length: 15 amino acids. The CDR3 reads CASSPRTGGGEKLFF. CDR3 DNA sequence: TGTGCCAGCAGCCCCAGGACAGGGGGCGGTGAAAAACTGTTTTTT.

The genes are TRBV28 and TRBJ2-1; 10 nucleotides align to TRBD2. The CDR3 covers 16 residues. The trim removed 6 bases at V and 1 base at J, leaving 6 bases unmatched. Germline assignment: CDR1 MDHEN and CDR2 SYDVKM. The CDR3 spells CASRRLTSGSYNEQFF. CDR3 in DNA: TGTGCCAGCAGGCGACTGACTAGCGGGTCCTACAATGAGCAGTTCTTC.

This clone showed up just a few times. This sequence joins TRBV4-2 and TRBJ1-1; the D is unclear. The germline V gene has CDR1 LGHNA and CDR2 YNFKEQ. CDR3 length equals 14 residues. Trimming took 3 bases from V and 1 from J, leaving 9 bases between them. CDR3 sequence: CASSHSDTNTEAFF. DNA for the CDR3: TGTGCCAGCAGCCATTCCGACACGAACACTGAAGCTTTCTTT.

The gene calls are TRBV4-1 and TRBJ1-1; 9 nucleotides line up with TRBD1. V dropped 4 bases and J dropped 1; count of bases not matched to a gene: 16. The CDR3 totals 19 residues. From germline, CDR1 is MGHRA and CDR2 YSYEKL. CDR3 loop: CASSLKSPPVQGANTEAFF. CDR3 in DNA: TGCGCCAGCAGCCTGAAATCCCCACCAGTACAGGGGGCGAACACTGAAGCTTTCTTT.

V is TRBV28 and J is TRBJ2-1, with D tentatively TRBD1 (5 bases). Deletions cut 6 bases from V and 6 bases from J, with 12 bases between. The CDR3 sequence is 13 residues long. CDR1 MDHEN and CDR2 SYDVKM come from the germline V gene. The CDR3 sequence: CASSRMTVNEQFF. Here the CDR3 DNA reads TGTGCCAGCAGCCGGATGACAGTCAATGAGCAGTTCTTC.

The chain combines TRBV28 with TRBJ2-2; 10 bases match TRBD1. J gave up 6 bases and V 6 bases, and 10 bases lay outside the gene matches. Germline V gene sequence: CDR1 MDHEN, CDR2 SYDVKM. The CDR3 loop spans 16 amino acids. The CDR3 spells CASSSLRGQGSGELFF. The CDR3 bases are TGTGCCAGCAGCTCCTTGCGGGGACAGGGGTCCGGGGAGCTGTTTTTT.

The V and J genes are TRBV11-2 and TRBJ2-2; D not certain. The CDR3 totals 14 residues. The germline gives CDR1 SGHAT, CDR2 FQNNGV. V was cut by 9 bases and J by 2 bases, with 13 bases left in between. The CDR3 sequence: CASTPGRNTGELFF. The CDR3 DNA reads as TGTGCCAGTACCCCTGGCCGTAACACCGGGGAGCTGTTTTTT.

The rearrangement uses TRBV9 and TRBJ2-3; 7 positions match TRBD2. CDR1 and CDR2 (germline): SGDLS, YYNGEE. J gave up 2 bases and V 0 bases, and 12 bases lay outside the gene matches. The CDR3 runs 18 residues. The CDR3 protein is CASSVDPTSAYYTDTQYF. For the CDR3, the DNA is TGTGCCAGCAGCGTAGACCCCACTAGCGCGTATTACACAGATACGCAGTATTTT. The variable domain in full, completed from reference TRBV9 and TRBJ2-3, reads DSGVTQTPKHLITATGQRVTLRCSPRSGDLSVYWYQQSLDQGLQFLIQYYNGEERAKGNILERFSAQQFPDLHSELNLSSLELGDSALYFCASSVDPTSAYYTDTQYFGPGTRLTVL.

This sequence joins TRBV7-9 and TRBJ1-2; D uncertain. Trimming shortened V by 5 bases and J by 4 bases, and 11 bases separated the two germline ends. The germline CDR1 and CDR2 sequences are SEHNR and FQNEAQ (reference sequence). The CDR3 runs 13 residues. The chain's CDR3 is CASSPEGSYGYTF. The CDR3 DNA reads TGTGCCAGCAGCCCCGAAGGGAGCTATGGCTACACCTTC.

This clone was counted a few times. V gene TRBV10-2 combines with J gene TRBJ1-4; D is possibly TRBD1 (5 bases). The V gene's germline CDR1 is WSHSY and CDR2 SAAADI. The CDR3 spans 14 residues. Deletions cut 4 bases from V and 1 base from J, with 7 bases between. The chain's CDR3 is CASSGQITNEKLFF. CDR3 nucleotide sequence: TGCGCCAGCAGTGGACAGATAACTAATGAAAAACTGTTTTTT.

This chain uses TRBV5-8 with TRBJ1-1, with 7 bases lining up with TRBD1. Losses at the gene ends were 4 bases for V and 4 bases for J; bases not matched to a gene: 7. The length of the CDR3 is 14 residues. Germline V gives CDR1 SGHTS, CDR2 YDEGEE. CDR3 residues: CASSLRTGSTEAFF. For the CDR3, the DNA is TGTGCCAGCAGCCTACGGACAGGCAGCACTGAAGCTTTCTTT.

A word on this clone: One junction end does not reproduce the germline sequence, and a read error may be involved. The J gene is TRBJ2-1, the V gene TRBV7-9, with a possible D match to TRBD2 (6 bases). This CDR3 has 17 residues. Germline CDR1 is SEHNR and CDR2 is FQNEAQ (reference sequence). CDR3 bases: TGTTCCAGCAGCCCGGGATTTCGCGGGGCCGGGTTCGATGAGCAGTTCTTC. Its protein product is CSSSPGFRGAGFDEQFF.

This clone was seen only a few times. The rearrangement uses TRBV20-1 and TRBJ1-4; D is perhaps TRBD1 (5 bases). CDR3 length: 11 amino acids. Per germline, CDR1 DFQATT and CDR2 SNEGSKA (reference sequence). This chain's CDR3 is CAPGDNSKLFF. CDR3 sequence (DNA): TGCGCTCCGGGGGATAACTCAAAACTGTTTTTT.

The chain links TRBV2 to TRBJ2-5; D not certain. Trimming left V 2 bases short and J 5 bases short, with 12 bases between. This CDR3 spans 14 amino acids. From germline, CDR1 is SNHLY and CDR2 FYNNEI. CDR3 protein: CASSEISPQETQYF. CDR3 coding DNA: TGTGCCAGCAGTGAAATATCCCCCCAGGAGACCCAGTACTTC.

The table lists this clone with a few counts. CDR3 region: CASSLFRDTEAFF. CDR3 coding DNA: TGTGCCAGCAGTTTATTCCGGGACACTGAAGCTTTCTTT. The chain is built from TRBV27 and TRBJ1-1; D uncertain. Per germline, CDR1 MNHEY and CDR2 SMNVEV (reference sequence). Trimming took 1 base from V and 3 from J, leaving 6 bases between them. The CDR3 covers 13 residues.

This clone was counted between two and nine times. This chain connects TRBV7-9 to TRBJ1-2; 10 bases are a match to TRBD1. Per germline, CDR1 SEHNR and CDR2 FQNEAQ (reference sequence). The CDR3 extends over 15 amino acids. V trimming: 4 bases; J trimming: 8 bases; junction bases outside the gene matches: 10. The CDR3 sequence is CASSYETGQGRGYTF. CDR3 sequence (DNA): TGTGCCAGCAGCTACGAAACGGGACAGGGGCGAGGCTACACCTTC.

CDR3 in DNA: TGTGCCAGCAGTAGGCCGGGAGGGATCGAGCAGTACTTC. This translates into CASSRPGGIEQYF. The rearrangement uses TRBV28 and TRBJ2-7; TRBD2 aligns across 8 bases. V shed 5 bases, J shed 6 bases, and the junction held 6 bases outside the gene matches. Germline CDR1 reads MDHEN; CDR2 reads SYDVKM. There are 13 residues in the CDR3.

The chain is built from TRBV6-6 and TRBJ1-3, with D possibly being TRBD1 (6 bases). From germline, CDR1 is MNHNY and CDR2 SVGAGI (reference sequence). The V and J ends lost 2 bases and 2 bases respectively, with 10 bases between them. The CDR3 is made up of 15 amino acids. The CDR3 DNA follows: TGTGCCAGCAGTTACACGGGGACACCTGGAAACACCATATATTTT. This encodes CASSYTGTPGNTIYF.

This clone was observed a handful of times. Here the CDR3 reads CASSPPPSGRALDTQYF. CDR3 bases: TGTGCCAGCAGCCCACCCCCTAGCGGGAGGGCCTTGGATACGCAGTATTTT. The chain has TRBV13 and TRBJ2-3; 12 nucleotides align to TRBD2. The V gene end was trimmed by 5 bases and the J gene end by 6 bases; junction bases not matched to a gene: 12. The CDR3 has 17 amino acids. Germline V gene lookup returns CDR1 PRHDT and CDR2 FYEKMQ (reference sequence).

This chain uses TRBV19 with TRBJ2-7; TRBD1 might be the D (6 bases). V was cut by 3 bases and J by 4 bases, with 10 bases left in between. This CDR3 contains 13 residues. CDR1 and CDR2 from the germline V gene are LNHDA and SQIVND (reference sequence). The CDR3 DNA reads TGTGCCAGTAGTATCCTAAGGGGGTACGAGCAGTACTTC. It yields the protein CASSILRGYEQYF.

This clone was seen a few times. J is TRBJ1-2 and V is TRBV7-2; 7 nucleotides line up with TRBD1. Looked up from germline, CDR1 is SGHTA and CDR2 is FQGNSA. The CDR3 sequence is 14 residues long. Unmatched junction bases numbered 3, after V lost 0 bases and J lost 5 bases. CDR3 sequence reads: CASSLAPGGYGYTF. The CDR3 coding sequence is TGTGCCAGCAGCTTAGCCCCAGGGGGGTATGGCTACACCTTC.

The CDR3 region has the DNA TGTGCCAGCAGCGTATGGGGGGATGGCACCGGGGAGCTGTTTTTT. Its protein is CASSVWGDGTGELFF. V usage is TRBV9 and J usage is TRBJ2-2, with D possibly being TRBD2 (6 bases). Per the germline V gene, CDR1 is SGDLS and CDR2 is YYNGEE. The ends were cut back, 1 base at V and 4 bases at J, with 11 bases in the middle. The CDR3 has 15 residues.

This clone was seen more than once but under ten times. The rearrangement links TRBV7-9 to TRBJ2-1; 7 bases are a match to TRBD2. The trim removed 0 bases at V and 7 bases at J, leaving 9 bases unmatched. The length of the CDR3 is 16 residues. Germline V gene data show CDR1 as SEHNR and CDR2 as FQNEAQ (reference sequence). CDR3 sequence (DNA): TGTGCCAGCAGCTTAGCGCCGGCGGGAGTGGGTAATGAGCAGTTCTTC. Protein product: CASSLAPAGVGNEQFF. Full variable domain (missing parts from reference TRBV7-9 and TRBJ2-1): DTGVSQNPRHKITKRGQNVTFRCDPISEHNRLYWYRQTLGQGPEFLTYFQNEAQLEKSRLLSDRFSAERPKGSFSTLEIQRTEQGDSAMYLCASSLAPAGVGNEQFFGPGTRLTVL.

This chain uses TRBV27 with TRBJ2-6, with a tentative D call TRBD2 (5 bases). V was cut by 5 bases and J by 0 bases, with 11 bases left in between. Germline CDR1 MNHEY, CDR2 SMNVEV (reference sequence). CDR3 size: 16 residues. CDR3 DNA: TGTGCCAGCAGTCACGGACTGCTCTCTGGGGCCAACGTCCTGACTTTC. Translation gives CASSHGLLSGANVLTF.

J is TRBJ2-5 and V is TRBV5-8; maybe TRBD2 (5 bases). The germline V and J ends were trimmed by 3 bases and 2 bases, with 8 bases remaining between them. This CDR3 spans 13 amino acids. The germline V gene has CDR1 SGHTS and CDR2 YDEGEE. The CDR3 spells CASSSAVQETQYF. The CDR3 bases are TGTGCCAGCAGCTCAGCGGTTCAAGAGACCCAGTACTTC.

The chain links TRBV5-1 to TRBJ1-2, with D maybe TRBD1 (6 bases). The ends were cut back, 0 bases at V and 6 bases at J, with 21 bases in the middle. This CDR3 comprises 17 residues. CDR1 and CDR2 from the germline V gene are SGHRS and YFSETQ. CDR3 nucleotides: TGCGCCAGCAGCTTGGAGGGGGGGCCGCGAGGCTTGGATGGCTACACCTTC. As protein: CASSLEGGPRGLDGYTF.

CDR3 sequence reads: CASRPAWQGAGGANVLTF. The DNA for the CDR3 is TGCGCCAGCAGACCTGCTTGGCAGGGGGCGGGGGGGGCCAACGTCCTGACTTTC. The genes are TRBV5-1 and TRBJ2-6, with 8 positions matching TRBD1. The CDR3 consists of 18 residues. The V and J ends lost 5 bases and 4 bases, in that order; junction bases with no gene match: 14. CDR1 and CDR2 from the germline V gene are SGHRS and YFSETQ. Filled out from reference TRBV5-1 and TRBJ2-6, the complete variable domain reads KAGVTQTPRYLIKTRGQQVTLSCSPISGHRSVSWYQQTPGQGLQFLFEYFSETQRNKGNFPGRFSGRQFSNSRSEMNVSTLELGDSALYLCASRPAWQGAGGANVLTFGAGSRLTVL.

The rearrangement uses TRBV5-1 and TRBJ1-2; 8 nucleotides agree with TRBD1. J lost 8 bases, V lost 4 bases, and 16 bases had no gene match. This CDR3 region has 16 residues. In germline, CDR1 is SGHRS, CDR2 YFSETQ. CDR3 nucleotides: TGCGCCAGCAGCCCCGGCATTAACCAGGGGGCCGGGGGCTACACCTTC. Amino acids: CASSPGINQGAGGYTF.

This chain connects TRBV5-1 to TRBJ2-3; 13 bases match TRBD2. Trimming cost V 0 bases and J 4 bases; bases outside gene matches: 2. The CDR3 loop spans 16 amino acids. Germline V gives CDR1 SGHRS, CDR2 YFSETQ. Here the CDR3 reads CASSLGTSGRPDTQYF. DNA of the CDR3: TGCGCCAGCAGCTTGGGGACTAGCGGGAGACCAGATACGCAGTATTTT.

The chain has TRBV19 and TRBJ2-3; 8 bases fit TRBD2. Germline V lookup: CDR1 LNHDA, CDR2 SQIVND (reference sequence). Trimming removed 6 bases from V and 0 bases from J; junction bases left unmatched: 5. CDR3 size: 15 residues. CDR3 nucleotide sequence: TGTGCCAGTAGGCCTAGCGGGTTAAGCACAGATACGCAGTATTTT. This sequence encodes CASRPSGLSTDTQYF.